There are many counts of the clone carrying this T cell receptor beta chain. The antigen is undetermined. The sample belongs to a study of spatial heterogeneity in lung cancer. General observations from the study: In tumors, expanded intratumoral alpha and beta TCR counts tracked mutation counts. Estimated TCR-seq coverage of tumor T cells was only around 7% for alpha chains. For beta chains, the corresponding estimate was around 13%.

The time point denotes: sample taken at primary tumor resection. The donors were 65 to 85 patients with non-small cell lung cancer that was early-stage and untreated. No cells were sorted before sequencing. The whole RNA sequenced was extracted from tumor, nontumor lung or frozen PBMC. The CDR3 has 13 amino acids. CDR1 is WNHNN, CDR2 SYGVQD, per germline (reference sequence). Trimming removed 0 bases from V and 5 bases from J, with 6 bases in between. Each TCR cDNA molecule carried a unique molecular identifier. TCRdb used MiXCR to reprocess the 5' RACE reads, holding one entry per CDR3 protein. The table includes about 9,200 distinct CDR3 sequences, approximately 2.9% detected once.

The chain links TRBV10-1 to TRBJ2-3, with D unresolved. This material consisted of lung tumor tissue, taken at surgery. This clonotype was sampled from a male donor with early-stage non-small cell lung cancer. The chain's CDR3 is CASSESGIDTQYF. For the CDR3, the DNA is TGCGCCAGCAGTGAGTCAGGGATAGATACGCAGTATTTT.